The 23 T cell receptor beta chains in this list originate from one sample, sequenced in a study of OX40 agonist ivuxolimab in advanced cancers. The repertoire was sequenced with immunoSEQ multiplex PCR; TCRdb's copy has only in-frame clones and lacks some. This sample has about 69,000 clones; around 80% occur once, and the top ten carry 2% to 2.5%. Source: CD4+ or CD8+ T cells sorted from blood, taken in a trial of the OX40 agonist ivuxolimab. Receptors originate from an adult with an advanced solid tumor such as melanoma, head and neck, liver or kidney cancer.

The CDR3 DNA reads TGTGCCAGCAGACCCGGACAGGGTTCAACTAATGAAAAACTGTTTTTT. Its protein product is CASRPGQGSTNEKLFF. The genes are TRBV2 and TRBJ1-4; 8 bases line up with TRBD1. V lost 6 bases and J lost 0; bases outside the gene matches: 6. The length of the CDR3 is 16 residues. CDR1 is SNHLY, CDR2 FYNNEI, per germline.

V gene TRBV11-2 combines with J gene TRBJ2-2; D gene uncertain. This CDR3 region has 12 residues. V lost 1 base to trimming and J lost 5 bases, with 2 bases between them. Germline-derived CDR1 and CDR2 are SGHAT and FQNNGV. The CDR3 DNA is TGTGCCAGCAGCTTAGGAACCGGGGAGCTGTTTTTT. Its translation is CASSLGTGELFF.

This sequence joins TRBV6-6 and TRBJ2-1; no clear D. Germline loops: CDR1 MNHNY, CDR2 SVGAGI (reference sequence). The length of the CDR3 is 14 residues. The V end was cut by 2 bases, the J end by 4 bases, with 9 bases between. The CDR3 is CASSYSRVYNEQFF. CDR3 DNA sequence: TGTGCCAGCAGTTACAGCCGCGTTTACAATGAGCAGTTCTTC.

The CDR3 DNA reads as TGTGCCAGCAGGGAACCTAAAGAGACCCAGTACTTC. Translated: CASREPKETQYF. The genes are TRBV2 and TRBJ2-5; D is uncertain. The CDR3 consists of 12 residues. CDR1 and CDR2 from the germline V gene are SNHLY and FYNNEI. V dropped 6 bases and J dropped 3 bases, with 8 bases sitting between them.

The DNA for the CDR3 is TGCGCCAGCACGCCATACCAAGCAGATACGCAGTATTTT. This gives the protein CASTPYQADTQYF. The chain carries TRBV5-1 and TRBJ2-3; no reliable D call. Germline loops: CDR1 SGHRS, CDR2 YFSETQ. With 6 bases removed from V and 4 bases from J, the gap between germline ends came to 12 bases. The CDR3 has 13 residues.

This clone has only a few counts. The chain links TRBV5-6 to TRBJ2-3; D call uncertain. This CDR3 has 15 residues. Germline V gives CDR1 SGHDT, CDR2 YYEEEE. The V end was cut by 4 bases, the J end by 1 base, with 13 bases between. The CDR3 DNA is TGTGCCAGCAGCCCTCTGGCGGCCCGCACAGATACGCAGTATTTT. Its protein is CASSPLAARTDTQYF.

This rearrangement joins TRBV6-6 to TRBJ1-1; perhaps TRBD1 as D (6 bases). V was clipped by 6 bases and J by 1 base, with 9 bases between them. The CDR3 spans 13 residues. The germline gives CDR1 MNHNY, CDR2 SVGAGI (reference sequence). The CDR3 region has the DNA TGTGCCAGCAGACAGGGCTCGAACACTGAAGCTTTCTTT. This codes for CASRQGSNTEAFF.

The chain joins TRBV12-5 to TRBJ1-5; no clear D gene. The germline V and J ends were trimmed by 1 base and 5 bases, with 24 bases remaining between them. The CDR3 runs to 19 residues. Germline lookup yields CDR1 LGHNT and CDR2 FRNRAP. DNA of the CDR3: TGTGCTAGTGGTTTGGACCGAGAAGGTCTGGGAAGGACCGATCAGCCCCAGCATTTT. Amino acids: CASGLDREGLGRTDQPQHF.

This clone has a handful of counts. The rearrangement uses TRBV2 and TRBJ2-7, with a possible D match to TRBD2 (6 bases). Per germline, CDR1 SNHLY and CDR2 FYNNEI. The CDR3 runs to 13 residues. The V and J ends lost 0 bases and 12 bases respectively, with 15 bases between them. For the CDR3, the DNA is TGTGCCAGCAGTGAAGCATGGGGGAGGAAGGTGTACTTC. Its protein product is CASSEAWGRKVYF.

The chain uses TRBV2 and TRBJ2-7, with D uncertain. The CDR3 length is 10 residues. Germline V lookup: CDR1 SNHLY, CDR2 FYNNEI. Trimming removed 7 bases from V and 5 bases from J, with 6 bases in between. As DNA, the CDR3 is TGTGCCAGCAATGATAACGAGCAGTACTTC. This translates into CASNDNEQYF.

V usage is TRBV19 and J usage is TRBJ2-5; 9 bases are a match to TRBD1. The DNA matches TRBJ2-7 better at its end, which makes the J call doubtful. The CDR3 contains 13 residues. The germline V gene has CDR1 LNHDA and CDR2 SQIVND (reference sequence). CDR3 residues: CASKEDRGYEQYF. CDR3 bases: TGTGCCAGTAAAGAGGACAGGGGATACGAGCAGTACTTC.

A few counts support this clone. The chain employs TRBV30 and TRBJ2-1; D may be TRBD2 (6 bases). Germline V gene data show CDR1 as GTSNPN and CDR2 as SVGIG (reference sequence). V was shortened by 1 base and J by 9 bases, with 28 bases between the two germline ends. The CDR3 sequence is 18 residues long. This CDR3 is CAWSDGGLRGADVVEQFF. For the CDR3, the DNA is TGTGCCTGGAGTGATGGAGGGTTGCGGGGAGCGGATGTTGTTGAGCAGTTCTTC.

V gene TRBV12-2 combines with J gene TRBJ2-6; the table calls TRBD1, which could not be checked here. TRBV12-2 is described as a pseudogene. The CDR3 has 18 residues. CDR3 coding DNA: TGTGCAAGTCGCTTCGAGAGACAGGGGGCTTCTGGGGCCAACGTCCTGACTTTC. Its translation is CASRFERQGASGANVLTF.

There are a few counts of this clone. The chain uses TRBV5-4 and TRBJ2-2, with 7 nucleotides matching TRBD2. The germline CDR1 and CDR2 sequences are SGHNT and YYREEE (reference sequence). The V and J ends lost 6 bases and 1 base, in that order; junction bases with no gene match: 9. This CDR3 contains 16 residues. The DNA of the CDR3 is TGTGCCAGCACGTTCGGTGGCGGGAGGAACACCGGGGAGCTGTTTTTT. Translated: CASTFGGGRNTGELFF. Complete variable domain (other parts from reference TRBV5-4 and TRBJ2-2): ETGVTQSPTHLIKTRGQQVTLRCSSQSGHNTVSWYQQALGQGPQFIFQYYREEENGRGNFPPRFSGLQFPNYSSELNVNALELDDSALYLCASTFGGGRNTGELFFGEGSRLTVL.

The gene calls are TRBV27 and TRBJ2-1; D gene unclear. Germline values: CDR1 MNHEY, CDR2 SMNVEV (reference sequence). CDR3 length: 13 amino acids. V lost 3 bases to trimming and J lost 4 bases, with 7 bases between them. CDR3 sequence (DNA): TGTGCCAGCAGTTTCCCCCCTTACAATGAGCAGTTCTTC. Its translation: CASSFPPYNEQFF.

CDR3 amino acids: CASSTGTASNYGYTF. As DNA, the CDR3 is TGCGCCAGCAGCACGGGGACAGCCTCTAACTATGGCTACACCTTC. This chain connects TRBV5-1 to TRBJ1-2; TRBD1 aligns across 7 bases. This CDR3 has 15 residues. The germline gives CDR1 SGHRS, CDR2 YFSETQ. V lost 4 bases to trimming and J lost 0 bases; unmatched junction nucleotides: 6.

This chain joins TRBV2 and TRBJ2-1; 9 bases line up with TRBD2. This CDR3 has 15 amino acids. The V gene's germline CDR1 is SNHLY and CDR2 FYNNEI. V lost 6 bases to trimming and J lost 4 bases; unmatched junction nucleotides: 7. The CDR3 reads CASSPGLAAYNEQFF. Written as DNA, the CDR3 is TGTGCCAGCAGCCCGGGACTAGCCGCATACAATGAGCAGTTCTTC. Variable domain in full (rest from reference TRBV2 and TRBJ2-1): EPEVTQTPSHQVTQMGQEVILRCVPISNHLYFYWYRQILGQKVEFLVSFYNNEISEKSEIFDDQFSVERPDGSNFTLKIRSTKLEDSAMYFCASSPGLAAYNEQFFGPGTRLTVL.

The chain recombines TRBV7-3 with TRBJ2-5; D may be TRBD2 (5 bases). Trimming pared 1 base from V and 4 bases from J, leaving 10 bases between. CDR3 length: 14 residues. CDR1 is SGHTA and CDR2 is FQGTGA in the germline V gene. The CDR3 here is CASSLSGGRETQYF. CDR3 nucleotide sequence: TGTGCCAGCAGCTTAAGTGGAGGAAGAGAGACCCAGTACTTC.

The chain links TRBV19 to TRBJ1-1; D is ambiguous. The CDR3 runs 15 residues. The germline V and J ends were trimmed by 5 bases and 0 bases, with 13 bases remaining between them. From germline, CDR1 is LNHDA and CDR2 SQIVND (reference sequence). DNA of the CDR3: TGTGCCAGTAGTCCGCGGTTTCCAATGAACACTGAAGCTTTCTTT. Protein: CASSPRFPMNTEAFF.

The J gene is TRBJ2-5, the V gene TRBV28; D not resolved. The CDR3 spans 13 residues. Germline V CDR1 and CDR2: MDHEN, SYDVKM. Deletions cut 3 bases from V and 4 bases from J, with 9 bases between. The CDR3 reads CASSFPVRETQYF. CDR3 DNA sequence: TGTGCCAGCAGTTTCCCGGTCCGAGAGACCCAGTACTTC.

V gene TRBV6-5 combines with J gene TRBJ2-5; 7 bases align to TRBD1. The CDR3 sequence is 14 residues long. CDR1 MNHEY and CDR2 SVGAGI come from the germline V gene. The J segment lost 5 bases and the V segment lost 4 bases, leaving 7 bases of the junction unmatched. Here the CDR3 DNA reads TGTGCCAGCAGTTCTGGCAGGGGGTGGGAGACCCAGTACTTC. Protein: CASSSGRGWETQYF.

The V gene is TRBV7-6, the J gene TRBJ2-7; possible D gene TRBD2, 5 bases. Germline CDR1 reads SGHVS; CDR2 reads FNYEAQ. The CDR3 sequence is 12 residues long. V shed 4 bases and J shed 6 bases, with 10 bases lying between them. The CDR3: CASSSGVAEQYF. The CDR3 DNA is TGTGCCAGCAGCTCCGGGGTTGCCGAGCAGTACTTC.

The gene calls are TRBV5-1 and TRBJ2-1; 9 positions agree with TRBD2. V was pared by 1 base and J by 5 bases, with 4 bases of the junction left unmatched. The CDR3 consists of 15 residues. Germline CDR1 and CDR2: SGHRS and YFSETQ. The CDR3 sequence: CASSLFSGSNNEQFF. CDR3 bases: TGCGCCAGCAGCTTGTTTAGCGGGAGTAACAATGAGCAGTTCTTC.